This is a list of T cell receptor beta chains from one sample in a study of blood T cells in healthy people across ages. MiXCR, applied by TCRdb to the 5' RACE reads, yields one record per CDR3 protein. The data hold over 600,000 distinct CDR3 sequences, with around three fifths observed a single time. The source material was blood. These TCRs come from a middle-aged man in good health. CDR3s include the opening cysteine and the closing phenylalanine or tryptophan. The D gene is left open where the match is weak. The listing skips clone size in some rows; elsewhere it reads once, few, many or a size class.

>.|TRBV20-1|TRBJ1-4|.
CSARGQPSTNEKLFF
TGCAGTGCTAGAGGACAGCCCTCAACTAATGAAAAACTGTTTTTT
>TRBD2|TRBV27|TRBJ2-1|once
CASSAGGVPYNEQFF
TGTGCCAGCTCCGCGGGAGGCGTCCCCTACAATGAGCAGTTCTTC
>.|TRBV4-3|TRBJ2-5|.
CASSHDALGALRGTQETQYF
TGCGCCAGCAGCCATGACGCGTTAGGGGCCCTAAGAGGAACCCAAGAGACCCAGTACTTC
>.|TRBV12-3/TRBV12-4|TRBJ2-1|few
CASSLDNNNEQFF
TGTGCCAGCAGTCTCGACAACAACAATGAGCAGTTCTTC
>.|TRBV14|TRBJ2-7|.
CASSQDAGRHEQYF
TGTGCCAGCAGCCAAGACGCAGGGAGGCACGAGCAGTACTTC
>.|TRBV10-2|TRBJ1-5|.
CASSESGSNQPQHF
TGCGCCAGCAGTGAGTCGGGGAGCAATCAGCCCCAGCATTTT
>TRBD2|TRBV15|TRBJ2-3|.
CATSAGLAEDTQYF
TGTGCCACCAGTGCGGGACTAGCGGAAGATACGCAGTATTTT
>.|TRBV7-9|TRBJ2-7|.
CASSLGDVEQYF
TGTGCCAGCAGCCTGGGAGACGTCGAGCAGTACTTC
>TRBD1|TRBV3-1|TRBJ2-4|.
CASSQTGSKNIQYF
TGTGCCAGCAGCCAGACAGGGTCCAAAAACATTCAGTACTTC
>TRBD1|TRBV27|TRBJ1-2|.
CASSPNQGQGALGYTF
TGTGCCAGCAGTCCAAACCAGGGACAGGGGGCTTTGGGCTACACCTTC
>.|TRBV10-3|TRBJ1-1|few
CAISTQSDRGTGDEAFF
TGTGCCATCAGCACCCAGAGTGATAGGGGCACCGGGGATGAAGCTTTCTTT
>.|TRBV20-1|TRBJ2-7|many
CSARPQVPNYEQYF
TGCAGTGCTAGACCCCAGGTTCCTAACTACGAGCAGTACTTC
>.|TRBV29-1|TRBJ1-2|.
CSVDSGANYGYTF
TGCAGCGTTGATAGCGGGGCGAACTATGGCTACACCTTC
>TRBD1|TRBV27|TRBJ1-2|.
CASSPVPGTGPKGYTF
TGTGCCAGCAGTCCCGTCCCTGGGACAGGACCAAAAGGCTACACCTTC
>.|TRBV6-4|TRBJ2-5|.
CASSPRGIREETQYF
TGTGCCAGCAGCCCCAGAGGGATCCGGGAAGAGACCCAGTACTTC
>.|TRBV28|TRBJ2-5|once
CASWNRDWRETQYF
TGTGCCAGCTGGAACAGGGACTGGCGAGAGACCCAGTACTTC
>.|TRBV20-1|TRBJ2-1|.
CSARVLLSGRNEQFF
TGCAGTGCTAGAGTCCTGCTCTCCGGCCGCAATGAGCAGTTCTTC
>TRBD2|TRBV6-1|TRBJ2-5|once
CACGTPGLAEMGETQYF
TGTGCCTGCGGGACTCCGGGACTAGCGGAGATGGGGGAGACCCAGTACTTC
>.|TRBV2|TRBJ2-3|once
CASSEGIPGDTQYF
TGTGCCAGCAGTGAAGGGATCCCGGGGGATACGCAGTATTTT
>.|TRBV20-1|TRBJ2-5|.
CSANRQGQETQYF
TGCAGTGCTAACAGACAAGGACAAGAGACCCAGTACTTC
>.|TRBV5-1|TRBJ1-2|few
CASSLTGADYGYTF
TGCGCCAGCAGCTTGACGGGGGCGGACTATGGCTACACCTTC
>TRBD2|TRBV7-2|TRBJ2-3|.
CASSSLGTSRDDTQYF
TGTGCCAGCAGCTCTCTAGGGACTAGCAGAGACGATACGCAGTATTTT